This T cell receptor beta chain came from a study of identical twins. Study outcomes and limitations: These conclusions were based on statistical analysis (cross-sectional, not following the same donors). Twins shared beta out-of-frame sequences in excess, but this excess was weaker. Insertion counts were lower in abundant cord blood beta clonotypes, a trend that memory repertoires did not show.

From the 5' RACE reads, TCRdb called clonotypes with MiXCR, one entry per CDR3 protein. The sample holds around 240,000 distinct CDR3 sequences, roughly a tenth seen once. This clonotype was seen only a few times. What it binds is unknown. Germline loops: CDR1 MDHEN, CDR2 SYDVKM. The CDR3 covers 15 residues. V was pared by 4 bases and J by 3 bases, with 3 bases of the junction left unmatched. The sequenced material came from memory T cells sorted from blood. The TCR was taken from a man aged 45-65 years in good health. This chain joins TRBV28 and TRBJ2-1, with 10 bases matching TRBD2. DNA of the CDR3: TGTGCCAGCAGTTCACTAGCGGGATTCTACAATGAGCAGTTCTTC. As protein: CASSSLAGFYNEQFF.